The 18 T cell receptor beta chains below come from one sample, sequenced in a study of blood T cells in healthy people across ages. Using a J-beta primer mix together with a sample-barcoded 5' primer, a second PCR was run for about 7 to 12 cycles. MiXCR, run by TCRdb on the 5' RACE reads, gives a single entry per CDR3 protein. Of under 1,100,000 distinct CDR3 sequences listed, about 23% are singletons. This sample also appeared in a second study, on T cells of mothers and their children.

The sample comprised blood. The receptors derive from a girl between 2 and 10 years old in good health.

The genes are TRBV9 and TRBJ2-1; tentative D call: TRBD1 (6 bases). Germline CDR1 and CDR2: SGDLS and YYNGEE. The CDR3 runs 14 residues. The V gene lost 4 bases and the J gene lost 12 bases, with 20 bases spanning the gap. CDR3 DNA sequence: TGTGCCAGCAGCCCGGGTGGCAGGGGATTAGGGCAGTTCTTC. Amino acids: CASSPGGRGLGQFF.

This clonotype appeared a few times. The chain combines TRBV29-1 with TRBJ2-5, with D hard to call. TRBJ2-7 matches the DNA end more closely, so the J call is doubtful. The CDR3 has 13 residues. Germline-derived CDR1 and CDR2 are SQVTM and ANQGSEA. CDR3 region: CSVVLGTSYEQYF. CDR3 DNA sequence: TGCAGCGTTGTGTTGGGTACCTCCTACGAGCAGTACTTC.

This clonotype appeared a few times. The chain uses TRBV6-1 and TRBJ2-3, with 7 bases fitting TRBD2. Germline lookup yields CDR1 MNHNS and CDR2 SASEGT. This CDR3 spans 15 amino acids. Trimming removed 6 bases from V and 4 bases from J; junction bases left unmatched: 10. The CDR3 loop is CASRDWRGYADTQYF. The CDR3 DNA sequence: TGTGCCAGCAGGGATTGGCGGGGGTATGCAGATACGCAGTATTTT.

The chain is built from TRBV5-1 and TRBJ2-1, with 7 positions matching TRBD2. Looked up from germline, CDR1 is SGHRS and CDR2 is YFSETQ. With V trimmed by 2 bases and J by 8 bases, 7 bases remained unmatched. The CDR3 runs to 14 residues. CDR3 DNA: TGCGCCAGCAGCTTTAGCGGGTGGGGCGATGAGCAGTTCTTC. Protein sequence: CASSFSGWGDEQFF.

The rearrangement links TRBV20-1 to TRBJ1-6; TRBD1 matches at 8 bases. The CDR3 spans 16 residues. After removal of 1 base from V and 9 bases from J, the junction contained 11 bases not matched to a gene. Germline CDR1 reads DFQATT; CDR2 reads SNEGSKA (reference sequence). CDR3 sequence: CSARVQGAIGASPLHF. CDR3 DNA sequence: TGCAGTGCTAGAGTCCAGGGGGCTATCGGCGCTTCACCCCTCCACTTT.

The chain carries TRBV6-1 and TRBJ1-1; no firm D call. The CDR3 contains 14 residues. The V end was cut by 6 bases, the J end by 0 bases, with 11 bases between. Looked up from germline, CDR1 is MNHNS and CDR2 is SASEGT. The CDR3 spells CASSGWGVNTEAFF. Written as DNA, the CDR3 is TGTGCCAGCAGCGGGTGGGGAGTGAACACTGAAGCTTTCTTT.

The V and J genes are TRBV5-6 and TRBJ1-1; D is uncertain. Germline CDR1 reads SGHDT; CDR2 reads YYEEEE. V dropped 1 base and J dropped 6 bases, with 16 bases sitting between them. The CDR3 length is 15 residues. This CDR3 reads CASSLLSNNVPEAFF. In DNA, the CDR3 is TGTGCCAGCAGCTTGTTGTCCAACAACGTCCCTGAAGCTTTCTTT.

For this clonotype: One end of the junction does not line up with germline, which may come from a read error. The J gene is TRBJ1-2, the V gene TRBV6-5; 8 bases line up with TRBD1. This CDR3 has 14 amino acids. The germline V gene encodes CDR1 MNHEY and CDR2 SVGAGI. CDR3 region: CVSSYGTGNYGYTF. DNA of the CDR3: TGTGTCAGCAGTTACGGGACAGGCAACTATGGCTACACCTTC.

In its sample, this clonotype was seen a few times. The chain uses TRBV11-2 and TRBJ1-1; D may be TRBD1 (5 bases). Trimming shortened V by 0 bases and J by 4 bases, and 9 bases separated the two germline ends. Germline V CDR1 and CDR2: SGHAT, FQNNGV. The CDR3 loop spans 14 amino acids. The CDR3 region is CASSLDAGTTEAFF. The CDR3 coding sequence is TGTGCCAGCAGCTTAGACGCGGGGACCACTGAAGCTTTCTTT.

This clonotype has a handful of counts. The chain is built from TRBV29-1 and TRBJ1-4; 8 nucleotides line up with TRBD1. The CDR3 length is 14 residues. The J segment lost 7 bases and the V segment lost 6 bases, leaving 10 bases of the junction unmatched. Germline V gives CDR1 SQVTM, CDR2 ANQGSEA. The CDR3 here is CSVEYQGAGEKLFF. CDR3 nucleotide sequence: TGCAGCGTGGAGTACCAGGGGGCGGGTGAAAAACTGTTTTTT.

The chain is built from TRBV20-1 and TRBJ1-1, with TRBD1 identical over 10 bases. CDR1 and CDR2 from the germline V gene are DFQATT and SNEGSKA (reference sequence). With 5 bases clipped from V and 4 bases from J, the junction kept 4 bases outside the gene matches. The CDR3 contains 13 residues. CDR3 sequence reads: CSAPGQGFTEAFF. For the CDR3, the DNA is TGCAGTGCTCCGGGACAGGGGTTCACTGAAGCTTTCTTT.

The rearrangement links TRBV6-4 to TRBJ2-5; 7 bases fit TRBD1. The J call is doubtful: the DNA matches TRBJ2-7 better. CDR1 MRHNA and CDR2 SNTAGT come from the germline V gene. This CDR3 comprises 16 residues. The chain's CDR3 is CASSVPYPTGKYEQYF. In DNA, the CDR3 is TGTGCCAGCAGTGTCCCTTATCCGACAGGGAAATACGAGCAGTACTTC.

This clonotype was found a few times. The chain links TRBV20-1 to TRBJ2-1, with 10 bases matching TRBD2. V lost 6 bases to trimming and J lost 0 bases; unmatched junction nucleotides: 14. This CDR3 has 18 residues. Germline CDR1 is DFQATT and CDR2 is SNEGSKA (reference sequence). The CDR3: CSAWSIIAGGLSYNEQFF. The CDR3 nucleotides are TGCAGTGCCTGGAGTATCATAGCGGGGGGACTCTCCTACAATGAGCAGTTCTTC.

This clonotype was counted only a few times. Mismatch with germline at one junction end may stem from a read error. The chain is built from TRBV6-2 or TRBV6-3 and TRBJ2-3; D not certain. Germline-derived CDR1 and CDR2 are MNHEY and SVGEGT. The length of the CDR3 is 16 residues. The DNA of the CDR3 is TGTGCCAGCAGTTTTAACCTCCCGAGGAGCATAGATACGCAGTATTTT. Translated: CASSFNLPRSIDTQYF.

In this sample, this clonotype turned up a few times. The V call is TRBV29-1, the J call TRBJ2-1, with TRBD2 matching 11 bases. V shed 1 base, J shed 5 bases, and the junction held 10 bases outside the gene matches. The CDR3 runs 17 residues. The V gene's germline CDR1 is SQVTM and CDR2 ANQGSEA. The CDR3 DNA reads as TGCAGCGTTGAAGGTAGCGGGAGGGCCCCTACGGACAATGAGCAGTTCTTC. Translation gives CSVEGSGRAPTDNEQFF.

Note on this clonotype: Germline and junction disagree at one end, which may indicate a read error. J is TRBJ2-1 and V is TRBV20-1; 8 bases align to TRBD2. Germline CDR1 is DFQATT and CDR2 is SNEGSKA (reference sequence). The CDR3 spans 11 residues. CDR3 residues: CSASTSDEQVF. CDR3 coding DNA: TGCAGTGCCTCGACTAGCGATGAGCAGGTCTTC.

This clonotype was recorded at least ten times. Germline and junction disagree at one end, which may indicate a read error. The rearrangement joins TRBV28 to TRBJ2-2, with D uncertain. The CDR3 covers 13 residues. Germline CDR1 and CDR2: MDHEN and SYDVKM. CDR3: CASSLLNTGELFF. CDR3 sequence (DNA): TGCGCCAGCAGCTTGCTGAACACCGGGGAGCTGTTTTTT.

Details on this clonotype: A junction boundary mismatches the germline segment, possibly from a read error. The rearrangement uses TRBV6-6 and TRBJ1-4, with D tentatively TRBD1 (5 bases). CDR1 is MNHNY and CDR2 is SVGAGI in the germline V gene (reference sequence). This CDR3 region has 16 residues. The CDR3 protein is CSSSYPGTGNNEKLFF. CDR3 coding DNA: TGTTCCAGCAGTTACCCCGGGACGGGCAATAATGAAAAACTGTTTTTT.